The clone carrying this TCR beta chain has just one count. Sequenced by immunoSEQ multiplex PCR; TCRdb stores in-frame clones only, minus some. The sample holds some 68,000 clones, approximately 91% seen once. The source of the sample is a study of T cells after somatic rescue of genetic block. V gave up 3 bases and J gave up 6 bases; unmatched junction bases: 5. Germline V gene lookup returns CDR1 LNHDA and CDR2 SQIVND (reference sequence). The CDR3 spans 14 residues. Specimen: peripheral blood mononuclear cells (PBMCs). The clonotype was recovered from a young man. The gene calls are TRBV19 and TRBJ2-7, with 10 bases that match TRBD2. The CDR3 protein is CASSMAAGGSEQYF. The CDR3 DNA reads TGTGCCAGTAGTATGGCAGCGGGGGGGAGCGAGCAGTACTTC.